The 2 T cell receptor beta chains below come from one sample, sequenced in a study of T cell responses to AZD1222 COVID-19 vaccine. Repertoires were generated with immunoSEQ multiplex PCR, while TCRdb's copy carries only in-frame clones and drops some. The sample yields around 120,000 clones, approximately 80% seen once. The input for sequencing was peripheral blood, taken 28 days after the second AZD1222 dose. Every receptor here comes from an adult who received the AZD1222 COVID-19 vaccine.

The chain uses TRBV2 and TRBJ1-1; D is unclear. The CDR3 loop spans 14 amino acids. Germline CDR1 reads SNHLY; CDR2 reads FYNNEI. V was clipped by 2 bases and J by 4 bases, with 11 bases between them. The CDR3 DNA reads TGTGCCAGCAGTGAACTCATGGCGGGCACTGAAGCTTTCTTT. Its translation is CASSELMAGTEAFF.

The CDR3 DNA is TGTGCCAGTAGCCTTCGGACAGGGGATAACGAGCAGTACTTC. It specifies CASSLRTGDNEQYF. The genes are TRBV19 and TRBJ2-7; TRBD1 agrees at 9 bases. V shed 6 bases, J shed 5 bases, and the junction held 8 bases outside the gene matches. The CDR3 spans 14 residues. The germline gives CDR1 LNHDA, CDR2 SQIVND (reference sequence).